The entry that follows covers one T cell receptor (beta chain) sequence. These data are taken from a study of CD8 T cells in Susac syndrome. Random hexamers served to reverse transcribe roughly 0.5 to 1 ug RNA. TCR beta CDR3 was amplified by immunoSEQ covering 54 Vbeta and 13 Jbeta. MiXCR was run by TCRdb on the immunoSEQ multiplex PCR reads, yielding one entry per CDR3 protein. The table shows approximately 160,000 distinct CDR3 sequences, with about 91% occurring only once. What was sequenced was CD4+ T cells from PBMCs. The origin of this receptor is a human donor in good health.

The CDR3 region is CSARQGTGENQPQHF. As DNA, the CDR3 is TGCAGTGCCCGACAGGGAACAGGGGAAAATCAGCCCCAGCATTTT. The rearrangement uses TRBV20-1 and TRBJ1-5, with 7 bases matching TRBD1. This CDR3 has 15 residues. Trimming took 6 bases from V and 4 from J; bases not matched to a gene: 12. Looked up from germline, CDR1 is DFQATT and CDR2 is SNEGSKA (reference sequence).